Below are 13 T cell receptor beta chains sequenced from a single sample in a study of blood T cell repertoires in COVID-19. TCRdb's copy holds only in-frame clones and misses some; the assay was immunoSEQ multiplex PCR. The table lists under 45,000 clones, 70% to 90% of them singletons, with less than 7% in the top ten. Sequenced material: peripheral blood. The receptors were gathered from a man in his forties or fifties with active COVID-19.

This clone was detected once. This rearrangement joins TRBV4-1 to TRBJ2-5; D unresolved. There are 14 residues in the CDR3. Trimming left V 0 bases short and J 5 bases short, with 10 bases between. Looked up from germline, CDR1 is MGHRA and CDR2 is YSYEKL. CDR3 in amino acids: CASSQDTGVETQYF. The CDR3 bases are TGCGCCAGCAGCCAAGATACTGGAGTTGAGACCCAGTACTTC.

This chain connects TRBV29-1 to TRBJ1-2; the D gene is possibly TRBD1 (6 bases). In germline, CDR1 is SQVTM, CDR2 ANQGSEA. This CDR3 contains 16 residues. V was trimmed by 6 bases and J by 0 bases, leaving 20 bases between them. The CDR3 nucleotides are TGCAGCGTAATACAGGGAGCGCGGTCCCCTAACTATGGCTACACCTTC. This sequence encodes CSVIQGARSPNYGYTF.

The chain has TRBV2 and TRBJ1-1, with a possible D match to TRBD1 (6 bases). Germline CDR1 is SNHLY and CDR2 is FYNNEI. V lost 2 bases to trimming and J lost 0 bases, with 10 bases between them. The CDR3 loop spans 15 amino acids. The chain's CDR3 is CASSEWTDMNTEAFF. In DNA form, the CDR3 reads TGTGCCAGCAGTGAATGGACAGACATGAACACTGAAGCTTTCTTT.

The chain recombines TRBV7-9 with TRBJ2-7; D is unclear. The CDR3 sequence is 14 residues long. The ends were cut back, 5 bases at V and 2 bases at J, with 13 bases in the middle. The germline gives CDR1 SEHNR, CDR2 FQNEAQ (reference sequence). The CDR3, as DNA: TGTGCCAGCAGCCGAGGCGGTCCTCCCTACGAGCAGTACTTC. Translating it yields CASSRGGPPYEQYF. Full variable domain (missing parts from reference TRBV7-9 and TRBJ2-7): DTGVSQNPRHKITKRGQNVTFRCDPISEHNRLYWYRQTLGQGPEFLTYFQNEAQLEKSRLLSDRFSAERPKGSFSTLEIQRTEQGDSAMYLCASSRGGPPYEQYFGPGTRLTVT.

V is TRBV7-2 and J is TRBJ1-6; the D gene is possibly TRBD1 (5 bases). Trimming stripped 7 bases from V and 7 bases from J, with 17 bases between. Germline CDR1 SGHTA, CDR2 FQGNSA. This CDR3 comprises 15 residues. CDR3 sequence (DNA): TGTGCCAGCAAGACGAGGCAGGGCAGCAATTCACCCCTCCACTTT. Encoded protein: CASKTRQGSNSPLHF.

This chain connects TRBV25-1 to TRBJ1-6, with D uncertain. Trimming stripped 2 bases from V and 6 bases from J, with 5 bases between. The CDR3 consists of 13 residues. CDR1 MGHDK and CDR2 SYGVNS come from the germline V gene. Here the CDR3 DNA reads TGTGCCAGCAGTGAAAGGAGTAATTCACCCCTCCACTTT. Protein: CASSERSNSPLHF.

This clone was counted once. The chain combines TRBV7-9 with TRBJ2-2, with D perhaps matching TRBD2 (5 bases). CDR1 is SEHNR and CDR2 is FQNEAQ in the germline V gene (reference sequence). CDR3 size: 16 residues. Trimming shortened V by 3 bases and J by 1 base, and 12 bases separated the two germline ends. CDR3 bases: TGTGCCAGCAGCTTGAGGGCCGAGGGGAACACCGGGGAGCTGTTTTTT. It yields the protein CASSLRAEGNTGELFF.

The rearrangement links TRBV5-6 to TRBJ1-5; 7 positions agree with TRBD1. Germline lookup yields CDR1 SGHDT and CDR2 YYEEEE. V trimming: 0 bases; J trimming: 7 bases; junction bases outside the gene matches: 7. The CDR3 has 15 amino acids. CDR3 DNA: TGTGCCAGCAGCTTGGGATGGGCAGGGGGACAGCCCCAGCATTTT. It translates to CASSLGWAGGQPQHF.

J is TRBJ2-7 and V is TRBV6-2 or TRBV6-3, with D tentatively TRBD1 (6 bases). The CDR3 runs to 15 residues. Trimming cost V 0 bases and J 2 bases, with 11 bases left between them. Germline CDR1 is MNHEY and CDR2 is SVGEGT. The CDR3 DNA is TGTGCCAGCAGTTACTCGAAGAAGGGGGCCTACGAGCAGTACTTC. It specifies CASSYSKKGAYEQYF.

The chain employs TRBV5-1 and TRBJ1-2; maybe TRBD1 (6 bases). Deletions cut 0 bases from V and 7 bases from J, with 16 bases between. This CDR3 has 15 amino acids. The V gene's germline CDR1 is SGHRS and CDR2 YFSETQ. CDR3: CASSLEQGRWTGYTF. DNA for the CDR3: TGCGCCAGCAGCTTGGAGCAGGGGCGGTGGACTGGCTACACCTTC. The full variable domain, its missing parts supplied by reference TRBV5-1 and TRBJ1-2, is KAGVTQTPRYLIKTRGQQVTLSCSPISGHRSVSWYQQTPGQGLQFLFEYFSETQRNKGNFPGRFSGRQFSNSRSEMNVSTLELGDSALYLCASSLEQGRWTGYTFGSGTRLTVV.

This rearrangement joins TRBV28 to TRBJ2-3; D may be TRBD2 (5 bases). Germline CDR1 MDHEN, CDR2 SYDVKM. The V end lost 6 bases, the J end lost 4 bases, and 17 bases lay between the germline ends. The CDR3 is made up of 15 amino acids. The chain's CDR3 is CASSGPSGRADTQYF. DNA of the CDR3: TGTGCCAGCAGCGGACCCAGCGGTAGGGCAGATACGCAGTATTTT. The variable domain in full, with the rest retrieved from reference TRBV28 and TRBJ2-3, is DVKVTQSSRYLVKRTGEKVFLECVQDMDHENMFWYRQDPGLGLRLIYFSYDVKMKEKGDIPEGYSVSREKKERFSLILESASTNQTSMYLCASSGPSGRADTQYFGPGTRLTVL.

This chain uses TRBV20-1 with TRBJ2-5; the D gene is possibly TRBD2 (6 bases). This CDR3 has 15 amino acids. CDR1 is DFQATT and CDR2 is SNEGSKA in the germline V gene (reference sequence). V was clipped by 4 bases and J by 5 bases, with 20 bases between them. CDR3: CSANEARDLWETQYF. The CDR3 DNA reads TGCAGTGCTAATGAAGCAAGGGACTTATGGGAGACCCAGTACTTC.

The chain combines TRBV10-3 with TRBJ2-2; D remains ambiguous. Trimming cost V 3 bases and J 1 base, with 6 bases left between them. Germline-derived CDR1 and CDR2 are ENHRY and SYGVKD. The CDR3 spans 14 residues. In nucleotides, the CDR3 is TGTGCCATCAGTGAACTGAAGAACACCGGGGAGCTGTTTTTT. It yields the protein CAISELKNTGELFF.